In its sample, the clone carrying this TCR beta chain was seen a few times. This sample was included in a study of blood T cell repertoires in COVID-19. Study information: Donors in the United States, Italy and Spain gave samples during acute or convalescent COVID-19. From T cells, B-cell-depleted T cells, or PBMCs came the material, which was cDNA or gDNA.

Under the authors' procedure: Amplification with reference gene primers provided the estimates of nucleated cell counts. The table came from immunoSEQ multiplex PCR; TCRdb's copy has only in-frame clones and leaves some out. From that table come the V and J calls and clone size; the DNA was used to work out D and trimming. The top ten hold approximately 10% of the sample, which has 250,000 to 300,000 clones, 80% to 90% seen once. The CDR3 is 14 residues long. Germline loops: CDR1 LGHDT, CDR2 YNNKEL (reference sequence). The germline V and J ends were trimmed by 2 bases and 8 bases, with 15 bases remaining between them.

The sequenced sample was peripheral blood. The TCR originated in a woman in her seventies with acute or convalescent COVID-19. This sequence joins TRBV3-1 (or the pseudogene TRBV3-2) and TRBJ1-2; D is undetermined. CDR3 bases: TGTGCCAGCAGCCAACGAAGCGCCCATGAAGGCTACACCTTC. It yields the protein CASSQRSAHEGYTF.